This T cell receptor (beta chain) was captured by sequencing in a study of human T cells and chemical hapten exposure. Study at large: 0.01% DPC was applied to the upper back in patch tests, which were read at 6 days.

The time point was: pre-sensitization, week 0. Indicated treatment: therapeutic diphenylcyclopropenone sensitization with weekly scalp DPC. Unique molecular identifiers were linked by the library to individual cDNA molecules. A single record per CDR3 protein comes from TCRdb applying MiXCR to the RACE reads. The data hold under 400,000 distinct CDR3 sequences, with 4.5% to 5.5% observed a single time. V was pared by 3 bases and J by 0 bases, with 19 bases between. The CDR3 loop spans 18 amino acids. Germline V gene sequence: CDR1 SGDLS, CDR2 YYNGEE. This material consisted of whole blood, taken in connection with sensitization to the hapten diphenylcyclopropenone (DPC). The source is a woman in her fifties or sixties with alopecia areata. Some clones in this sample may be carry-over from other donors' samples. J is TRBJ2-1 and V is TRBV9; D is tentatively TRBD1 or TRBD2 (6 bases each). The CDR3 region has the DNA TGTGCCAGCAGCGATAACCGAGGGGGGTTTAGCTCCTACAATGAGCAGTTCTTC. Protein: CASSDNRGGFSSYNEQFF.